This T cell receptor (beta chain) was identified during a study of cytomegalovirus exposure and HLA in healthy donors. Study-level results: Relative to the approximately 660-donor mean, N-insertions were reportedly fewer in an Asian-associated ancestry cluster in a later analysis.

Worth noting for this clone: Its antigen remains unidentified. A read error may account for a junction end that differs from germline.

The PCR used 60 Vbeta and 13 Jbeta primers. Sequencing was performed with immunoSEQ multiplex PCR; in TCRdb, only in-frame clones are kept and a portion is missing. The sample shows approximately 240,000 clones, just under 85% of them seen only once. CDR3 length: 15 residues. CDR1 SSHAT and CDR2 FNYEAQ come from the germline V gene (reference sequence). V usage is TRBV7-7 and J usage is TRBJ2-3; 11 nucleotides align to TRBD2. This sequence was found in a woman between 40 and 55 years old in good health and CMV-seronegative. The sequenced sample was PBMCs. CDR3 residues: CASSMGLAAEDTQYF. CDR3 bases: TGTGCTAGCAGCATGGGACTAGCGGCTGAAGATACGCAGTATTTT.